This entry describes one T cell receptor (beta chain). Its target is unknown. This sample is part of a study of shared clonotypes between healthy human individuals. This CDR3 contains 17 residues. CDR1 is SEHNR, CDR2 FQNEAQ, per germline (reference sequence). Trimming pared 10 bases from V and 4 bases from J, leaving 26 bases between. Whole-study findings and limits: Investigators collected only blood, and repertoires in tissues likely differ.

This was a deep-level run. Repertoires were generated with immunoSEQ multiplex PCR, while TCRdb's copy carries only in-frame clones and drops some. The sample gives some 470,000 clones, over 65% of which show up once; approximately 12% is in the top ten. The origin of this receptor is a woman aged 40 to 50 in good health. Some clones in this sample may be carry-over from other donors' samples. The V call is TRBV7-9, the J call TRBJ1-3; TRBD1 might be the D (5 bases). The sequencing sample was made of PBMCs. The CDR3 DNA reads TGTGCCACAGACAGTATACGGTCTACAGCGGGCGGAAACACCATATATTTT. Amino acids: CATDSIRSTAGGNTIYF.